This T cell receptor beta chain was sequenced for a study of blood T cell repertoires in COVID-19. In the study overall: Some COVID-19 samples were acute and others convalescent; all came from the United States, Italy and Spain.

This clone appeared once. From germline, CDR1 is LGHNA and CDR2 YSLEER. This CDR3 is built from 16 residues. With 1 base clipped from V and 8 bases from J, the junction kept 6 bases outside the gene matches. The authors' processing: Cell counts per sample came from amplifying reference gene primers. Data came from immunoSEQ multiplex PCR; TCRdb stores just in-frame clones and leaves some out. V and J calls and clone size follow that table, whereas D and trimming were derived from the DNA. The sample lists fewer than 150,000 clones, about four fifths occurring once. The chain uses TRBV4-3 and TRBJ2-1, with 12 bases lining up with TRBD2. Sequencing was carried out using peripheral blood. The source is a human donor in a cohort sampled during active COVID-19. The CDR3 here is CASSQALAGGLHEQFF. DNA for the CDR3: TGCGCCAGCAGCCAAGCACTAGCGGGGGGACTACATGAGCAGTTCTTC.